The present T cell receptor beta chain was sequenced within a study of preoperative IRX-2 immunotherapy in early breast cancer. This CDR3 is built from 13 residues. The V and J ends lost 5 bases and 3 bases respectively, with 10 bases between them. Germline CDR1 reads GTSNPN; CDR2 reads SVGIG (reference sequence). The data were produced by immunoSEQ multiplex PCR, yet TCRdb's version contains in-frame clones alone and is incomplete. Here the sample spans under 35,000 clones, approximately 80% being singletons. The treatment here: preoperative locoregional IRX-2 cytokine immunotherapy. This phase Ib study tested locoregional IRX-2 cytokine immunotherapy given before surgery.

This sample was gathered from a patient treated with IRX-2 immunotherapy. The V call is TRBV30, the J call TRBJ2-2; TRBD2 is a possible D gene (6 bases). This receptor was taken from a human donor with breast cancer. CDR3 loop: CAWASAHTGELFF. In DNA form, the CDR3 reads TGTGCCTGGGCTAGCGCCCACACCGGGGAGCTGTTTTTT.